The 4 T cell receptor beta chains in this list originate from one sample, sequenced in a study of T cells in Graves' hyperthyroidism and ophthalmopathy. RNA transcripts were the template for amplifying TCR beta CDR3 regions. HTBI primers were employed in a first-round RT-PCR of the TCR CDR3. TCRdb called the multiplex PCR reads again in MiXCR, with one record for every CDR3 protein. The sample yields some 200,000 distinct CDR3 sequences, roughly a sixth seen once. The sequencing sample was made of blood. These receptors all come from a middle-aged man with Graves' hyperthyroidism.

The genes are TRBV27 and TRBJ2-3, with D tentatively TRBD1 (6 bases). In germline, CDR1 is MNHEY, CDR2 SMNVEV (reference sequence). Trimming shortened V by 6 bases and J by 4 bases, and 20 bases separated the two germline ends. CDR3 length: 16 residues. The CDR3 nucleotides are TGTGCCAGCAGCTACTCTCGACAGGCTCTTGCAGATACGCAGTATTTT. The encoded protein is CASSYSRQALADTQYF.

This clonotype showed up many times. This rearrangement joins TRBV5-1 to TRBJ2-2, with D possibly matching TRBD1 (6 bases). Germline assignment: CDR1 SGHRS and CDR2 YFSETQ. V lost 7 bases to trimming and J lost 0 bases, with 13 bases between them. The CDR3 has 15 residues. This CDR3 is CASRPQGANTGELFF. The CDR3 DNA sequence: TGCGCCAGCCGACCACAGGGAGCGAACACCGGGGAGCTGTTTTTT.

This clonotype has a count of ten or more. V and J are TRBV3-1 and TRBJ1-6; D may be TRBD1 (5 bases). Trimming took 4 bases from V and 9 from J, leaving 7 bases between them. The CDR3 loop spans 12 amino acids. CDR1 LGHDT and CDR2 YNNKEL come from the germline V gene (reference sequence). The CDR3 protein is CASSPQGSPLHF. The CDR3 DNA sequence: TGTGCCAGCAGCCCTCAGGGTTCACCCCTCCACTTT.

This clonotype showed up many times. The chain has TRBV12-3 or TRBV12-4 and TRBJ1-5; weak D call: TRBD1 (6 bases). This CDR3 is 14 amino acids long. V was clipped by 3 bases and J by 7 bases, with 13 bases between them. CDR3 residues: CASSFNGQRQPQHF. DNA for the CDR3: TGTGCCAGCAGTTTTAATGGACAGAGGCAGCCCCAGCATTTT.